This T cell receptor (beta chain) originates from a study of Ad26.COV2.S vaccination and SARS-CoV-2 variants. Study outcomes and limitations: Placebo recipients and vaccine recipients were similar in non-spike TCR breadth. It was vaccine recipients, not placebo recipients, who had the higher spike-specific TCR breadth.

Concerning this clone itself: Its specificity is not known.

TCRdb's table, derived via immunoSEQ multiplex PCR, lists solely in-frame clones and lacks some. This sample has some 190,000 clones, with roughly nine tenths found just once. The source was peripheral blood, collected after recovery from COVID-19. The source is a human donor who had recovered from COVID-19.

CDR3 sequence (DNA): TGTGCCAGCAGTTTATCTGCCAGAAACGGCTACACCTTC. Its protein is CASSLSARNGYTF. This chain joins TRBV28 and TRBJ1-2; D not certain. V lost 1 base to trimming and J lost 8 bases, with 11 bases between them. The germline gives CDR1 MDHEN, CDR2 SYDVKM. The CDR3 loop spans 13 amino acids.